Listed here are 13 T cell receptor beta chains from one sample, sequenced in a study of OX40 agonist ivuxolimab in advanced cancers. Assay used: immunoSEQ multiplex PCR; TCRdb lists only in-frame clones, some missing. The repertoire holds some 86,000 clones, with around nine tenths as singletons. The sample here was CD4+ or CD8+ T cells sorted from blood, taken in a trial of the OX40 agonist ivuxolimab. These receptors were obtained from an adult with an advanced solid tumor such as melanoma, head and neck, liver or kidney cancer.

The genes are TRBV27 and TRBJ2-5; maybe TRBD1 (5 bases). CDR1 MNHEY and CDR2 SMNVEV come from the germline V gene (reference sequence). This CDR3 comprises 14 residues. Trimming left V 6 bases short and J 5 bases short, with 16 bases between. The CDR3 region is CASSRTQGFETQYF. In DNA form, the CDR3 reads TGTGCCAGCAGCCGGACGCAGGGTTTTGAGACCCAGTACTTC.

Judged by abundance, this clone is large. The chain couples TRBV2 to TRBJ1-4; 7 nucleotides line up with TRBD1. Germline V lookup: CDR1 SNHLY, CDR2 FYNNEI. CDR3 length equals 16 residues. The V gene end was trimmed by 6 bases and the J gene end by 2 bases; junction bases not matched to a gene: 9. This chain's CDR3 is CASSPSTGVTNEKLFF. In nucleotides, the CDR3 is TGTGCCAGCAGCCCCTCCACAGGGGTGACTAATGAAAAACTGTTTTTT.

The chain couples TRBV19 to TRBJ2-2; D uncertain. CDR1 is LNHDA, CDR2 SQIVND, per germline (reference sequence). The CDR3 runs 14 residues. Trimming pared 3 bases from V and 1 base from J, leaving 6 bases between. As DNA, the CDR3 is TGTGCCAGTAGTATCCAGCGGAACACCGGGGAGCTGTTTTTT. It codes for CASSIQRNTGELFF. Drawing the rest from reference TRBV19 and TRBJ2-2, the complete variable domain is DGGITQSPKYLFRKEGQNVTLSCEQNLNHDAMYWYRQDPGQGLRLIYYSQIVNDFQKGDIAEGYSVSREKKESFPLTVTSAQKNPTAFYLCASSIQRNTGELFFGEGSRLTVL.

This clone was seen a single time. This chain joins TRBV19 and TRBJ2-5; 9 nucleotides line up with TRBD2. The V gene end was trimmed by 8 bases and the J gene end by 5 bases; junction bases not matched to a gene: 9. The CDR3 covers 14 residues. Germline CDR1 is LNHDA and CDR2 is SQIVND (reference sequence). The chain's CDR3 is CASGTLAGKETQYF. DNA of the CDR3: TGTGCCAGTGGCACCCTAGCGGGGAAGGAGACCCAGTACTTC.

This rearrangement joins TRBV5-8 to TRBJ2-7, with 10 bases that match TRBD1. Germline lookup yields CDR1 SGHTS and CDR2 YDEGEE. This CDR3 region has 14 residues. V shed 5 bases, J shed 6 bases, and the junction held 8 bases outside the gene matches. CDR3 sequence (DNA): TGTGCCAGCAGTTACGGGACAGGGGTGGGCGAGCAGTACTTC. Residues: CASSYGTGVGEQYF.

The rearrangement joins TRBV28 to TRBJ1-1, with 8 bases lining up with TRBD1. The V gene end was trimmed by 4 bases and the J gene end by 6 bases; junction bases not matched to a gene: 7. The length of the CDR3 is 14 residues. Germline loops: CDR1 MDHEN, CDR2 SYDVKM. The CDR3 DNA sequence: TGTGCCAGCAGTTCCTGGACAGGGACGGCTGAAGCTTTCTTT. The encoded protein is CASSSWTGTAEAFF.

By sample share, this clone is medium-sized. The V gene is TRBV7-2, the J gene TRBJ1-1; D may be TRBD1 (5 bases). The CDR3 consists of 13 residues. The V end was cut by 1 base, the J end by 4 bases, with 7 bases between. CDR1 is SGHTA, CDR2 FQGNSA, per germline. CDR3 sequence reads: CASSLVRATEAFF. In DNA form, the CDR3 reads TGTGCCAGCAGCTTAGTCAGGGCCACTGAAGCTTTCTTT.

CDR3 in DNA: TGTGCCTGGAGCGGGTGGGGGAGGGCCCAGGAGACCCAGTACTTC. This codes for CAWSGWGRAQETQYF. This chain uses TRBV30 with TRBJ2-5, with 7 bases identical to TRBD2. The V segment lost 3 bases and the J segment 5 bases; nucleotides outside the gene matches: 12. From germline, CDR1 is GTSNPN and CDR2 SVGIG (reference sequence). The CDR3 totals 15 residues.

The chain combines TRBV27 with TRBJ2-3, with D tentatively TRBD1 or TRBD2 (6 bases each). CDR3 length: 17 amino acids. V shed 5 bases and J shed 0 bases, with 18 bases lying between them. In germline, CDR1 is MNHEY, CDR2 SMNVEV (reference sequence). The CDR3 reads CASSRAGHVSSTDTQYF. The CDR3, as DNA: TGTGCCAGCAGTAGGGCGGGACACGTCTCTAGCACAGATACGCAGTATTTT.

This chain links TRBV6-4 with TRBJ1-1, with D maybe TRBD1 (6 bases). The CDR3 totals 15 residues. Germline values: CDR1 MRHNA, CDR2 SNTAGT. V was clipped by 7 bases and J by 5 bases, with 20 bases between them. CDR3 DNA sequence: TGTGCCAGCACTCGTTCACCGGGACAAAGTACTGAAGCTTTCTTT. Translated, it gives CASTRSPGQSTEAFF.

The CDR3 DNA reads as TGTGCCAGCAGCCAAAACGGGGGAGATACGCAGTATTTT. It encodes CASSQNGGDTQYF. This rearrangement joins TRBV11-2 to TRBJ2-3, with D maybe TRBD2 (6 bases). The CDR3 has 13 residues. Per germline, CDR1 SGHAT and CDR2 FQNNGV. V shed 5 bases and J shed 5 bases, with 11 bases lying between them. The variable domain in full, with the rest retrieved from reference TRBV11-2 and TRBJ2-3, is EAGVAQSPRYKIIEKRQSVAFWCNPISGHATLYWYQQILGQGPKLLIQFQNNGVVDDSQLPKDRFSAERLKGVDSTLKIQPAKLEDSAVYLCASSQNGGDTQYFGPGTRLTVL.

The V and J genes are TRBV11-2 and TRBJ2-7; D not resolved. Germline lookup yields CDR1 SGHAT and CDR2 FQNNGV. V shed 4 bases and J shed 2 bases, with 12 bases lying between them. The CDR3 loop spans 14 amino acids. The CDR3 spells CASSSGRATYEQYF. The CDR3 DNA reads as TGTGCCAGCAGCTCGGGCCGAGCCACCTACGAGCAGTACTTC.

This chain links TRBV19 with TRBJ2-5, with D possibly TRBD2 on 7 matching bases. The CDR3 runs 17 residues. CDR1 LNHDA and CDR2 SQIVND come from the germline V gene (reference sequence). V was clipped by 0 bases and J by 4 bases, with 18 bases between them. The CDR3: CASSIDSYGGAAETQYF. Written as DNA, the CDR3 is TGTGCCAGTAGTATAGATTCTTATGGGGGGGCCGCAGAGACCCAGTACTTC.